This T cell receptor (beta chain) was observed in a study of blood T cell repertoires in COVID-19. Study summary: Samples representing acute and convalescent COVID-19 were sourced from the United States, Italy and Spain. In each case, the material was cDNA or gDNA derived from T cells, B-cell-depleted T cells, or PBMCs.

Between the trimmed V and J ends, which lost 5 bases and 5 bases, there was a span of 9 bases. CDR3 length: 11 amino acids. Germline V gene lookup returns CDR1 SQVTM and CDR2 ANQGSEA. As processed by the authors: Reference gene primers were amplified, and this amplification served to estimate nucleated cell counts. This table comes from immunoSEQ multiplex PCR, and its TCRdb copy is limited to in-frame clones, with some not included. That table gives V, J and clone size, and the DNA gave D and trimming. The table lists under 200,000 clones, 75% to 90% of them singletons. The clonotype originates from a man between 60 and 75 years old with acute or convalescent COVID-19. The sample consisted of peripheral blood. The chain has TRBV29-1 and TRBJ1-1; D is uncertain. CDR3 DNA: TGCAGCGTTTTCAGCGAGACTGAAGCTTTCTTT. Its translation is CSVFSETEAFF.